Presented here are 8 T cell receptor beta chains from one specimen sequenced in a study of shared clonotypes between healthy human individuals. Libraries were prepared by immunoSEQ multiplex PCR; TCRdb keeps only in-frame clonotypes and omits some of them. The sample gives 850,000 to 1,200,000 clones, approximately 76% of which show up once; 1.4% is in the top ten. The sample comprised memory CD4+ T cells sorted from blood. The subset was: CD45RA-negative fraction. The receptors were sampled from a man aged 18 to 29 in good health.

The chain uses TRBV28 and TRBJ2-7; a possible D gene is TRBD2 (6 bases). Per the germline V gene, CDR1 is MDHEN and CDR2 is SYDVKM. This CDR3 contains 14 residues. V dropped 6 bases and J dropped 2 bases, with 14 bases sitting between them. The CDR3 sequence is CASRGGKLTYEQYF. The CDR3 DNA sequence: TGTGCCAGCAGGGGCGGGAAACTCACCTACGAGCAGTACTTC.

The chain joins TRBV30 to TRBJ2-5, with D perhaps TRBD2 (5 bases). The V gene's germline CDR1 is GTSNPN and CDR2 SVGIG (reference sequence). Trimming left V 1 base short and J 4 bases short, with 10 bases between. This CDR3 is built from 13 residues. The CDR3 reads CAWSGRAGETQYF. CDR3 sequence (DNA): TGTGCCTGGAGTGGACGGGCGGGAGAGACCCAGTACTTC.

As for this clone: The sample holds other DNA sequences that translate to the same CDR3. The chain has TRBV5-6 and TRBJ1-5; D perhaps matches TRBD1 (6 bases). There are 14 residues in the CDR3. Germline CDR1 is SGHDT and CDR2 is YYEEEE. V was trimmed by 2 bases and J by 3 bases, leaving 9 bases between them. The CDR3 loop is CASSFGQYNQPQHF. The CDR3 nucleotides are TGTGCCAGCAGCTTTGGACAGTACAATCAGCCCCAGCATTTT.

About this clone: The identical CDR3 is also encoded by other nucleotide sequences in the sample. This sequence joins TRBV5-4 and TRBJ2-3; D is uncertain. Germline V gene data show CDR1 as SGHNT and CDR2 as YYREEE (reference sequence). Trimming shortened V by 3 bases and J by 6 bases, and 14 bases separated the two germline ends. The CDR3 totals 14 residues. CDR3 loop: CASSSPTGADTQYF. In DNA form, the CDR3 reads TGTGCCAGCAGCTCCCCTACGGGCGCTGATACGCAGTATTTT. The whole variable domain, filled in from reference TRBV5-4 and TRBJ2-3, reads ETGVTQSPTHLIKTRGQQVTLRCSSQSGHNTVSWYQQALGQGPQFIFQYYREEENGRGNFPPRFSGLQFPNYSSELNVNALELDDSALYLCASSSPTGADTQYFGPGTRLTVL.

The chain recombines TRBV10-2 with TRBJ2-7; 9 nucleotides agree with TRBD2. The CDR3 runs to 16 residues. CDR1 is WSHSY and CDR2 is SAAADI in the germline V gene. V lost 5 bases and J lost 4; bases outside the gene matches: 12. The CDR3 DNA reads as TGCGCCAGCAGTCTGGGACTAGCCGAGGAGGCGTACGAGCAGTACTTC. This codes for CASSLGLAEEAYEQYF.

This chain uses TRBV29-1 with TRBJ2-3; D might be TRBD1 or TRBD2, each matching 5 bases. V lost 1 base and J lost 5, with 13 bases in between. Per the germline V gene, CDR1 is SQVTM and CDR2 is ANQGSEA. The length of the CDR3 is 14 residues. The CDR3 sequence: CSVEGGFHGDTQYF. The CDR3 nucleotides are TGCAGCGTTGAAGGGGGGTTCCATGGAGATACGCAGTATTTT.

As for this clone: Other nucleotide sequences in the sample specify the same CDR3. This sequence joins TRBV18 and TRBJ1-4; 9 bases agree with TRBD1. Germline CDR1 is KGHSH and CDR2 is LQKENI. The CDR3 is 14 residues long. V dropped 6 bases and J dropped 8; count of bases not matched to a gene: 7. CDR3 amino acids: CASSRTGEGEKLFF. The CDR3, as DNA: TGTGCCAGCTCTCGGACAGGGGAAGGGGAAAAACTGTTTTTT. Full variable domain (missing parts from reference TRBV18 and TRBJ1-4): NAGVMQNPRHLVRRRGQEARLRCSPMKGHSHVYWYRQLPEEGLKFMVYLQKENIIDESGMPKERFSAEFPKEGPSILRIQQVVRGDSAAYFCASSRTGEGEKLFFGSGTQLSVL.

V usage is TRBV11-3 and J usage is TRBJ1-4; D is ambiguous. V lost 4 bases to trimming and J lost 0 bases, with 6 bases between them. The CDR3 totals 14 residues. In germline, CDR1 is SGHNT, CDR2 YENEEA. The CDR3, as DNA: TGTGCCAGCAGCTCGAGTGCAACTAATGAAAAACTGTTTTTT. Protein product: CASSSSATNEKLFF.